This T cell receptor beta chain was identified in a study of shared clonotypes between healthy human individuals. The study's findings and limits: Among donors, sharing of clonotypes was expected to be affected by sequencing depth.

Germline-derived CDR1 and CDR2 are LGHNA and YNFKEQ. The CDR3 is made up of 13 amino acids. The V gene lost 4 bases and the J gene lost 6 bases, with 13 bases spanning the gap. Notes on this clone: Its antigen is currently unknown.

Generated by immunoSEQ multiplex PCR, the TCRdb table keeps only in-frame clones and is missing some. The sample includes roughly 490,000 clones, 70% to 80% seen only once; the top ten take more than 10%. The TCR sequence derives from a woman aged 40 to 50 in good health. Some clones in this sample may be carry-over from other donors' samples. The chain joins TRBV4-2 to TRBJ2-7; D is undetermined. The sequencing input was PBMCs. The CDR3 coding sequence is TGTGCCAGCAGCCGTGGGGTAGTACGCGAGCAGTACTTC. This gives the protein CASSRGVVREQYF.